This T cell receptor beta chain was found in a study of T cell repertoires and HLA-DP antigens. Amplification used primers for 54 TRBV and 13 TRBJ segments. Sequenced by immunoSEQ multiplex PCR; TCRdb stores in-frame clones only, minus some. In the table there are approximately 73,000 clones, around 80% of which are singletons. This clone occurred many times. Its antigen is unidentified. General study findings and limits: Clones undetected before culture averaged about 33% against one allele and approximately 51% against the other.

Germline V gene lookup returns CDR1 SGDLS and CDR2 YYNGEE. V dropped 4 bases and J dropped 2; count of bases not matched to a gene: 12. The CDR3 totals 16 residues. The chain joins TRBV9 to TRBJ2-7, with 7 bases identical to TRBD2. This receptor was taken from a man aged 60-69 years in good health and CMV-seronegative. The sequenced sample consisted of CD4+ T cells from PBMCs. The CDR3 protein is CASSILPTSVAYEQYV. CDR3 sequence (DNA): TGTGCCAGCAGCATCCTCCCCACTAGCGTTGCCTACGAGCAGTACGTC.